This is a list of T cell receptor beta chains from one sample in a study of blood T cell repertoires in COVID-19. Sequencing used immunoSEQ multiplex PCR; TCRdb keeps in-frame clones, though not all of them. Found here are under 200,000 clones, 70% to 90% of them singletons; the top ten hold around 7.7%. Material: peripheral blood. Receptors were obtained from a man aged 40-50 years who had recovered from COVID-19. The CDR3 runs from the conserved cysteine through the conserved F or W. D genes are given only for firm matches. The size entry is marked missing in some rows and otherwise reads once, few, many or a size class.

d_gene	v_gene	j_gene	abundance	CDR3nt	CDR3aa
TRBD1	TRBV19	TRBJ2-3	-	TGTGCCAGTAGTTTCGGACAGGGGGCAGATACGCAGTATTTT	CASSFGQGADTQYF
-	TRBV29-1	TRBJ2-1	-	TGCAGCGTTGCCACAGGGAACAATGAGCAGTTCTTC	CSVATGNNEQFF
-	TRBV5-6	TRBJ2-5	-	TGTGCCAGCAGCTTGGGGCTAGAGGGGACCCAGTACTTC	CASSLGLEGTQYF
TRBD1	TRBV11-3	TRBJ2-5	-	TGTGCCAGCAGCTGGGCCGGGACAGGGATCGGAGAGACCCAGTACTTC	CASSWAGTGIGETQYF
TRBD1	TRBV28	TRBJ1-2	-	TGTGCCAGCACTTCGGACAGGGGTGGGTATGGCTACACCTTC	CASTSDRGGYGYTF
-	TRBV4-2	TRBJ2-5	-	TGTGCCAGCAGCCACTATTCGGGGGAAGGGCACCAAGAGACCCAGTACTTC	CASSHYSGEGHQETQYF
TRBD1	TRBV2	TRBJ2-1	-	TGTGCCAGCAGTCGCACAAAACGGACAGGGGAGGAGCAGTTCTTC	CASSRTKRTGEEQFF
-	TRBV24-1	TRBJ1-2	-	TGTGCCACCAGTGACCCCTCGGAGTTCTATGGCTACACCTTC	CATSDPSEFYGYTF
-	TRBV9	TRBJ1-6	-	TGTGCCAGCAGCCGTGGAGGGGCGGAGAATTCACCCCTCCACTTT	CASSRGGAENSPLHF
TRBD1	TRBV30	TRBJ1-1	-	TGTGCCTGGAGTAAGGGGGCGAACACTGAAGCTTTCTTT	CAWSKGANTEAFF
-	TRBV28	TRBJ2-4	once	TGTACTGCGGGCAGTAAAAACATTCAGTACTTC	CTAGSKNIQYF
-	TRBV11-3	TRBJ2-5	few	TGTGCCAGCAGCTTCATGCGGGGGCCCCAAGAGACCCAGTACTTC	CASSFMRGPQETQYF
TRBD2	TRBV5-1	TRBJ2-2	-	TGCGCCAGCAGCTCCGGGGGGATCACCGGGGAGCTGTTTTTT	CASSSGGITGELFF
-	TRBV7-9	TRBJ1-5	-	TGTGCCAGCAGCTTATATCTCGGTCAGCCCCAGCATTTT	CASSLYLGQPQHF
TRBD2	TRBV6-1	TRBJ2-2	-	TGTGCCAGCAGTGGTCTGGGGGGGGTAAGCACCGGGGAGCTGTTTTTT	CASSGLGGVSTGELFF
TRBD1	TRBV2	TRBJ2-1	-	TGTGCCAGCAGCCACAATTTTAATCGGACAGGATATCACAATGAGCAGTTCTTC	CASSHNFNRTGYHNEQFF
-	TRBV14	TRBJ2-5	-	TGTGCCAGCAGCGAGAAATTCCGGGGTAGAATCCAAGAGACCCAGTACTTC	CASSEKFRGRIQETQYF
-	TRBV21-1	TRBJ2-7	-	TGTGCCAGCAGCTCCCAGGCGGGAGGGCCTGGCTACGAGCAGTACTTC	CASSSQAGGPGYEQYF
TRBD2	TRBV7-9	TRBJ2-7	-	TGTGCCAGCAGCTCGGGTACCGGGGGGACGAACTACGAGCAGTACTTC	CASSSGTGGTNYEQYF
TRBD2	TRBV4-1	TRBJ2-7	-	TGCGCCAGCAGCCAAAAAGTTACTAGCGGGAGGTACGAGCAGTACTTC	CASSQKVTSGRYEQYF
TRBD2	TRBV5-1	TRBJ2-7	-	TGCGCCAGCAGCTTGGCGGGAGGGACCCTACGGGAGCAGTACTTC	CASSLAGGTLREQYF
TRBD2	TRBV2	TRBJ2-7	-	TGTGCCAGCAGTGGCGGGGGGAGGTACGAGCAGTACTTC	CASSGGGRYEQYF
-	TRBV11-3	TRBJ2-1	-	TGTGCCAGCAGCTTAGGGGCTGAAGGGCAGTTCTTC	CASSLGAEGQFF
TRBD2	TRBV6-4	TRBJ2-3	-	TGTGCCAGCAGTCAGCGGGGGGACACAGATACGCAGTATTTT	CASSQRGDTDTQYF
-	TRBV20-1	TRBJ1-1	-	TGCAGTGTGTCAGGGCGCACTGAAGCTTTCTTT	CSVSGRTEAFF
-	TRBV24-1	TRBJ2-4	-	TGTGCCCCTAAAACTCGGGGGTCTACCAAAAACATTCAGTACTTC	CAPKTRGSTKNIQYF
TRBD1	TRBV5-5	TRBJ1-4	-	TGTGCCAGCAGCTCCCGGGACAGCACAGAAAAACTGTTTTTT	CASSSRDSTEKLFF
-	TRBV27	TRBJ1-1	-	TGTGCCAGCACCCGACTTGGCAAAAGAAACACTGAAGCTTTCTTT	CASTRLGKRNTEAFF
-	TRBV2	TRBJ2-2	-	TGTGCCAGCAGTGAAGCGAGGGCTACCGGGGAGCTGTTTTTT	CASSEARATGELFF
-	TRBV19	TRBJ2-3	-	TGTGCCAGCCGGAACCCGGGGGCAGATACGCAGTATTTT	CASRNPGADTQYF
TRBD1	TRBV29-1	TRBJ2-7	-	TGCAGCGTTGAAGACGGGACAGATTCCTACGAGCAGTACTTC	CSVEDGTDSYEQYF
TRBD2	TRBV4-2	TRBJ2-2	-	TGTGCCAGCAGCCCCGGGACTAGCGGGGGGGCCCGGGAGCTGTTTTTT	CASSPGTSGGARELFF
TRBD1	TRBV19	TRBJ2-5	-	TGTGCCAGTAGTTCGGGACAGGGGCTAGAGACCCAGTACTTC	CASSSGQGLETQYF
-	TRBV19	TRBJ2-3	-	TGTGCCAGTACCCCACAGGGTGGGACAGATACGCAGTATTTT	CASTPQGGTDTQYF
-	TRBV29-1	TRBJ2-7	-	TGCAGCGTCCAACAGCCCCCCCACGAGCAGTACTTC	CSVQQPPHEQYF
-	TRBV19	TRBJ1-1	-	TGTGCCAGTAGTATAGAGGAGGGATCGACTGAAGCTTTCTTT	CASSIEEGSTEAFF
TRBD1	TRBV19	TRBJ2-3	once	TGTGCCAGTAATAAGGGGGCTCTGTCAGATACGCAGTATTTT	CASNKGALSDTQYF
TRBD2	TRBV19	TRBJ2-7	-	TGTGCCAGTAGTATAAGACTAGCGGGAGCCTACGAGCAGTACTTC	CASSIRLAGAYEQYF
-	TRBV3-1/TRBV3-2	TRBJ2-7	-	TGTGCCAGCAGCCTAACAGGCTTCGAGCAGTACTTC	CASSLTGFEQYF
TRBD2	TRBV28	TRBJ2-7	-	TGTGCCAGCAGTAAACTGGGACTAGCGGGACCCGAGGGGCAGTACTTC	CASSKLGLAGPEGQYF
TRBD1	TRBV30	TRBJ1-4	-	TGTGCCTGGAGGGCCGGGACAGGAAAACTGTTTTTT	CAWRAGTGKLFF
TRBD1	TRBV3-1/TRBV3-2	TRBJ1-5	few	TGTGCCAGCATCAGACAGGGTTTTGGCAATCAGCCCCAGCATTTT	CASIRQGFGNQPQHF
TRBD1	TRBV9	TRBJ2-5	once	TGTGCCAGCGGAAGGACAGGTACCCAAGAGACCCAGTACTTC	CASGRTGTQETQYF
TRBD1	TRBV7-2	TRBJ2-7	-	TGTGCCAGCGGGTCGGACAGGGTAACCTACGAGCAGTACTTC	CASGSDRVTYEQYF
-	TRBV19	TRBJ2-7	-	TGTGCCAGTAGTTCACAGGTGCCTCTCGAGCAGTACTTC	CASSSQVPLEQYF
TRBD2	TRBV7-2	TRBJ2-3	-	TGTGCCAGCAGCTTAGGGACTAGAATCACAGATACGCAGTATTTT	CASSLGTRITDTQYF
TRBD1	TRBV29-1	TRBJ2-5	-	TGCAGCGGGTTCGACAGGGACGGGACCCAGTACTTC	CSGFDRDGTQYF
-	TRBV3-1/TRBV3-2	TRBJ1-3	once	TGTGCCAGCAGCCGGCGAACAACAGGTGATTGGAACACCATATATTTT	CASSRRTTGDWNTIYF
-	TRBV3-1/TRBV3-2	TRBJ1-2	-	TGTGCCAGCAGCCAAGTTTCAAGCCAAGGCTACACCTTC	CASSQVSSQGYTF
-	TRBV11-2	TRBJ2-1	-	TGTGCCAGCAGCTTGACCGCCGGGACCACCGGGGGCAATGAGCAGTTCTTC	CASSLTAGTTGGNEQFF
-	TRBV7-2	TRBJ1-6	-	TGTGCCAGTACGGACAGCTCCTATAATTCACCCCTCCACTTT	CASTDSSYNSPLHF
-	TRBV2	TRBJ2-5	-	TGTGCCAGCAGACAGCTAGAGACCCAGTACTTC	CASRQLETQYF
TRBD1	TRBV18	TRBJ2-7	-	TGTGCCAGCTCAACCTGGGACAGGGGTGTCAACGAGCAGTACTTC	CASSTWDRGVNEQYF
-	TRBV7-9	TRBJ1-2	-	TGTGCCAGCAGCTTAGTCGGTAGCTATGGCTACACCTTC	CASSLVGSYGYTF